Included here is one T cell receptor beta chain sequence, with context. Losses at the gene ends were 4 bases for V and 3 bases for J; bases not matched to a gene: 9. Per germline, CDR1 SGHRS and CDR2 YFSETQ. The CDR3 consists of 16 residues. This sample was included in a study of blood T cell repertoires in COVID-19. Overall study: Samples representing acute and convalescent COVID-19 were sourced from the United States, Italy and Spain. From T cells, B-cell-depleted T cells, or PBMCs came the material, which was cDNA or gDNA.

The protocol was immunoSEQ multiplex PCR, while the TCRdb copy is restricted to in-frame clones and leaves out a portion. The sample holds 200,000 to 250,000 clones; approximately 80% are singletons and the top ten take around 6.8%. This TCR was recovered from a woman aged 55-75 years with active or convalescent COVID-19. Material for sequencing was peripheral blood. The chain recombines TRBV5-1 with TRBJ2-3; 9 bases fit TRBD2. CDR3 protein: CASSLLAGRTTDTQYF. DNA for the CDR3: TGCGCCAGCAGCCTCCTAGCGGGGCGAACGACAGATACGCAGTATTTT. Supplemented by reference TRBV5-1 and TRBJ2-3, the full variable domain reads KAGVTQTPRYLIKTRGQQVTLSCSPISGHRSVSWYQQTPGQGLQFLFEYFSETQRNKGNFPGRFSGRQFSNSRSEMNVSTLELGDSALYLCASSLLAGRTTDTQYFGPGTRLTVL.